This paragraph reports one T cell receptor beta chain. The record originates from a study of blood T cell repertoires in COVID-19. Repertoires were generated with immunoSEQ multiplex PCR, while TCRdb's copy carries only in-frame clones and drops some. This sample carries about 160,000 clones, around 85% of them seen once, and the ten largest clones take approximately 7%. J lost 0 bases, V lost 4 bases, and 2 bases had no gene match. Germline V gene lookup returns CDR1 LGHDT and CDR2 YNNKEL (reference sequence). This CDR3 is 17 amino acids long. The sample consisted of peripheral blood. The source of this sequence is an elderly man with COVID-19, enrolled during active disease. The chain has TRBV3-1 (or the pseudogene TRBV3-2) and TRBJ2-2; 13 bases line up with TRBD2. The CDR3 sequence: CASSLGLAGANTGELFF. Here the CDR3 DNA reads TGTGCCAGCAGCCTTGGACTAGCGGGGGCGAACACCGGGGAGCTGTTTTTT.